The T cell receptor (beta chain) under discussion was sequenced for a study of identifying expanded T cells in peripheral blood. V shed 8 bases and J shed 10 bases, with 18 bases lying between them. In germline, CDR1 is SGDLS, CDR2 YYNGEE. The CDR3 contains 12 residues. Only in-frame clones appear in the TCRdb table, and some are missing; sequencing was by immunoSEQ multiplex PCR. The sample consists of tens of thousands of clones, 84% of them appearing once. The receptor was derived from a person between 18 and 75 years old in good health. This chain connects TRBV9 to TRBJ1-2; D not resolved. The sample was blood. The CDR3 nucleotides read TGTGCCAGTACCGGTCTCCAAGGTTCCTACACCTTC. As protein: CASTGLQGSYTF.